This TCR beta chain was sequenced during a study of radiation and T cells in renal cell carcinoma. Points on this clone: Its antigen is still unknown.

Whole-study results and caveats: In blood, top tumor clones expanded by 2 weeks, shrinking by 4.

The germline V gene has CDR1 ENHRY and CDR2 SYGVKD. The CDR3 extends over 13 amino acids. The V end was cut by 4 bases, the J end by 2 bases, with 7 bases between. As to time point: blood 2 weeks post-SBRT. Sample treatment: 15 Gy SBRT to primary tumor, nephrectomy 4 weeks later. Serial blood draws occurred at baseline and 2 and 4 weeks post-SBRT. The table came from immunoSEQ multiplex PCR; TCRdb's copy has only in-frame clones and leaves some out. The repertoire holds about 150,000 clones, with 87% as singletons. The source material was blood, sampled from a patient whose treatment included radiotherapy and nephrectomy. The gene calls are TRBV10-3 and TRBJ2-3; no definite D call. The sequence derives from a woman aged 45-60 years with renal cell carcinoma. CDR3 nucleotide sequence: TGTGCCATCAGTGTGGGGAACACAGATACGCAGTATTTT. This encodes CAISVGNTDTQYF.